This T cell receptor beta chain was observed in a study of blood T cell repertoires in COVID-19. Study in general: COVID-19 samples from acute and convalescent phases originated in the United States, Italy and Spain. Nucleic acid was either cDNA or gDNA, and it came from T cells, B-cell-depleted T cells, or PBMCs.

Original analysis: Amplified reference gene primers provided the basis for estimating nucleated cell counts. Sequencing used immunoSEQ multiplex PCR; TCRdb keeps in-frame clones, though not all of them. That table is the source of V, J and clone size, and D and trimming were worked out from the DNA. The sample has roughly 120,000 clones; 75% to 90% are singletons. With 6 bases clipped from V and 5 bases from J, the junction kept 6 bases outside the gene matches. The germline V gene has CDR1 LNHDA and CDR2 SQIVND (reference sequence). CDR3 length equals 14 residues. This clonotype was obtained from a human donor in a cohort sampled during active COVID-19. V usage is TRBV19 and J usage is TRBJ2-2; 7 nucleotides match TRBD2. The specimen was peripheral blood. The CDR3 loop is CASRREGRTGELFF. CDR3 sequence (DNA): TGTGCCAGTAGGAGGGAGGGGCGGACCGGGGAGCTGTTTTTT. Complete variable domain (other parts from reference TRBV19 and TRBJ2-2): DGGITQSPKYLFRKEGQNVTLSCEQNLNHDAMYWYRQDPGQGLRLIYYSQIVNDFQKGDIAEGYSVSREKKESFPLTVTSAQKNPTAFYLCASRREGRTGELFFGEGSRLTVL.